The rows below give T cell receptor beta chains drawn from one sample of a study of blood T cell repertoires in COVID-19. TCRdb's copy holds only in-frame clones and misses some; the assay was immunoSEQ multiplex PCR. The table includes tens of thousands of clones, about 86% detected once. The material sequenced was peripheral blood. These receptors were obtained from a man in his 70s with active COVID-19. Both conserved end residues are part of each CDR3. The order of the fields is D gene, clone size, V gene, J gene, CDR3 DNA, CDR3 protein. The D gene is left open where the match is weak. Expanded clones get a size class; other rows say once, few or many, or leave the size out.

TRBD2	once	TRBV7-9	TRBJ2-1	TGTGCCAGCAGCCCCCCTGGCGGGAGGGACAATGAGCAGTTCTTC	CASSPPGGRDNEQFF
TRBD2	once	TRBV19	TRBJ2-1	TGTGCCAGTAGTACCGGACTAGCGGGAGGGGATGAGCAGTTCTTC	CASSTGLAGGDEQFF
TRBD1	-	TRBV5-1	TRBJ2-3	TGCGCCAGCAGCTTGGGGGAGGACAGGGGGGCAGATACGCAGTATTTT	CASSLGEDRGADTQYF
TRBD1	-	TRBV6-4	TRBJ1-5	TGTGCCAGCAGTCCCACAGGGGGCACAGATCAGCCCCAGCATTTT	CASSPTGGTDQPQHF
-	-	TRBV11-2	TRBJ2-3	TGTGCCAGCAGCTTAGGGGAGGGGGTGACGCAGTATTTT	CASSLGEGVTQYF
TRBD1	-	TRBV28	TRBJ1-2	TGTGCCAGCAGTTTTTCCCCAGGGGGCGGTGGGGGCTACACCTTC	CASSFSPGGGGGYTF
-	few	TRBV5-6	TRBJ2-2	TGTGCCAGCAGCTTGGGACAGGGAGGAACCGGGGAGCTGTTTTTT	CASSLGQGGTGELFF
TRBD2	few	TRBV6-5	TRBJ2-5	TGTGCCAGCAGGCGGGAGGTCGGGGAGACCCAGTACTTC	CASRREVGETQYF
TRBD1	-	TRBV20-1	TRBJ1-5	TGCAGTGCTAGTTGGGGGACAGGAAGCAATCAGCCCCAGCATTTT	CSASWGTGSNQPQHF
TRBD2	-	TRBV24-1	TRBJ2-1	TGTGCCACCAGTGATTTGTCCCGGACTAGCGGGGCCAGGGATGAGCAGTTCTTC	CATSDLSRTSGARDEQFF
-	-	TRBV30	TRBJ1-5	TGTGCCTGGAGTGCCGGCCGGGATCAGCCCCAGCATTTT	CAWSAGRDQPQHF
TRBD2	-	TRBV2	TRBJ2-1	TGTGCCAGCAGTGACCACCCCGGACTAGGGTACAATGAGCAGTTCTTC	CASSDHPGLGYNEQFF
-	-	TRBV6-5	TRBJ1-6	TGTGCCATCCCCACGAGGGTGAAGAATTCACCCCTCCACTTT	CAIPTRVKNSPLHF
-	-	TRBV4-3	TRBJ2-7	TGCGCCAGCAGCCGGACTCACGGAACCTACGAGCAGTACTTC	CASSRTHGTYEQYF
-	-	TRBV9	TRBJ2-7	TGTGCCAGCAGCACCTCCCTGGGACTTTTCGTCGAGCAGTACTTC	CASSTSLGLFVEQYF
-	-	TRBV27	TRBJ2-6	TGTGCCAGCAGTTTATTTTTCGGGAAGACTGGGGCCAACGTCCTGACTTTC	CASSLFFGKTGANVLTF
TRBD2	-	TRBV11-2	TRBJ2-1	TGTGCCAGCAGCAAAAGGGGAGCAGCGGGGCAAGCCAATGAGCAGTTCTTC	CASSKRGAAGQANEQFF
-	once	TRBV4-3	TRBJ2-7	TGCGCCAGCAGCCAAGAAAATAGCCCTAGCCACGAGCAGTACTTC	CASSQENSPSHEQYF
TRBD1	-	TRBV7-9	TRBJ1-4	TGTGCCAGCAGCTTAGGCGGACAGGGGAAGGGTGAAAAACTGTTTTTT	CASSLGGQGKGEKLFF
-	-	TRBV11-2	TRBJ2-1	TGTGCCAGCAGCTTAGACCGGGACAATGAGCAGTTCTTC	CASSLDRDNEQFF
TRBD1	once	TRBV18	TRBJ2-7	TGTGCCAGCTCAGCTGGACAGGGATACGAGCAGTACTTC	CASSAGQGYEQYF
-	-	TRBV27	TRBJ1-5	TGTGCCAGCAGTTTAGGGGGCTGGGGGGGAAATCAGCCCCAGCATTTT	CASSLGGWGGNQPQHF
-	-	TRBV7-3	TRBJ2-1	TGTGCCAGCAGCCCCCCAGGGCCTTACAATGAGCAGTTCTTC	CASSPPGPYNEQFF
-	-	TRBV6-5	TRBJ2-7	TGTGCCAGCAGCCAGGACACCCGCTCCTACGAGCAGTACTTC	CASSQDTRSYEQYF
TRBD1	-	TRBV5-1	TRBJ1-1	TGCGCCAGCAGCTTGCCTTCAGGGGCAGGGGGTCGGGTGACTGAAGCTTTCTTT	CASSLPSGAGGRVTEAFF
TRBD1	-	TRBV7-2	TRBJ1-2	TGTGCCAGCAGCTTCACAGGGGAAGGAGGCTACACCTTC	CASSFTGEGGYTF
-	-	TRBV11-3	TRBJ2-7	TGTGCCAGCAGCCACCGGGACATTGCTCCGGTCGAGCAGTACTTC	CASSHRDIAPVEQYF
TRBD2	-	TRBV19	TRBJ2-1	TGTGCCAGTAGTATCGGGCCCGGGCTAGCGCGGGGGGGGGAGCAGTTCTTC	CASSIGPGLARGGEQFF
-	-	TRBV11-2	TRBJ1-3	TGTGCCAGCAGCCCGATCCGAGGGGGTATCGGAAACACCATATATTTT	CASSPIRGGIGNTIYF
-	-	TRBV6-1	TRBJ1-1	TGTGCCAGCAGTGACCCCCCAGGGGAACAGCCCAGGTTGGCTTTCTTT	CASSDPPGEQPRLAFF
-	-	TRBV7-3	TRBJ1-6	TGTGCCAGCAGCTTGTGGGGGGTTAATTCACCCCTCCACTTT	CASSLWGVNSPLHF
-	-	TRBV5-1	TRBJ1-4	TGCGCCAGCAGCCCCCGGGGAGGGGGAACTAATGAAAAACTGTTTTTT	CASSPRGGGTNEKLFF
TRBD2	once	TRBV11-3	TRBJ2-1	TGTGCCAGCAGCTTAGGACTAGCGGGTGATGAGCAGTTCTTC	CASSLGLAGDEQFF
-	-	TRBV5-1	TRBJ2-2	TGCGCCAGCAGCTTGGTTTTTTCCGACTATCCTGACGGGGAGCTGTTTTTT	CASSLVFSDYPDGELFF
-	-	TRBV4-3	TRBJ2-7	TGCGCCAGCAGCCAGGCGACAGTTCCCCCCGGGCAGCAGTACTTC	CASSQATVPPGQQYF
TRBD2	-	TRBV11-3	TRBJ2-3	TGTGCCAGCAGCTTCGGGCTAGCGGGGGGGGATACGCAGTATTTT	CASSFGLAGGDTQYF
TRBD2	-	TRBV9	TRBJ2-1	TGTGCCAGCAGCGAGCGCGGGGGTACTTACAATGAGCAGTTCTTC	CASSERGGTYNEQFF
TRBD2	-	TRBV15	TRBJ2-3	TGTGCCACCAGCAGGGGCATAGCGGGGGATACGCAGTATTTT	CATSRGIAGDTQYF
-	-	TRBV28	TRBJ1-5	TGTGCCAGCAGCCCCACAGGGTTTGGGCAGCCCCAGCATTTT	CASSPTGFGQPQHF
-	-	TRBV5-8	TRBJ1-2	TGTGCCAGCAGCTCTGGACAGCCCTCCTATGGCTACACCTTC	CASSSGQPSYGYTF
-	-	TRBV27	TRBJ2-7	TGTGCCAGCAGTTGGGGGCCCACCTACGAGCAGTACTTC	CASSWGPTYEQYF
TRBD2	-	TRBV28	TRBJ2-7	TGTGCCAGCAGTTTCGGGTTTCCGGGACTAGCGGGAGCCTACGAGCAGTACTTC	CASSFGFPGLAGAYEQYF
-	-	TRBV7-3	TRBJ2-5	TGTGCCAGCTCGACAGAAAACAAGGAGACCCAGTACTTC	CASSTENKETQYF
-	-	TRBV7-9	TRBJ2-3	TGTGCCAGCAGCACGGGGGACCCGCGAGATACGCAGTATTTT	CASSTGDPRDTQYF
-	-	TRBV5-1	TRBJ1-1	TGCGCCAGCAGCTTGGGGAACGGGGACACTGAAGCTTTCTTT	CASSLGNGDTEAFF
TRBD1	-	TRBV27	TRBJ1-1	TGTGCCAGCAGTTTACCCCCGACAGGGGTGAACACTGAAGCTTTCTTT	CASSLPPTGVNTEAFF